This T cell receptor (beta chain) was captured by sequencing in a study of cytomegalovirus exposure and HLA in healthy donors. The CDR3 has 16 residues. V gave up 0 bases and J gave up 0 bases; unmatched junction bases: 5. Per germline, CDR1 SGHRS and CDR2 YFSETQ. PCR employed 60 Vbeta and 13 Jbeta primers. Measured with immunoSEQ multiplex PCR; TCRdb has only the in-frame clones, and not every one. The sample has over 150,000 clones, more than 75% seen once. The sample taken for sequencing was PBMCs. This chain connects TRBV5-1 to TRBJ2-7, with TRBD2 matching 8 bases. The TCR originated in a man aged 18-30 years in good health and CMV-seropositive. CDR3 nucleotides: TGCGCCAGCAGCTTGGTTGGCGGGGGGAGCTCCTACGAGCAGTACTTC. Its protein is CASSLVGGGSSYEQYF.